The T cell receptor beta chain under discussion was sequenced for a study of blood T cell repertoires in COVID-19. Overall study context: Specimens from acute and convalescent COVID-19 originated in the United States, Italy and Spain. Sources were T cells, B-cell-depleted T cells, or PBMCs; the material itself was cDNA or gDNA.

Authors' processing steps: Reference gene primer amplification yielded estimated nucleated cell counts. Using immunoSEQ multiplex PCR, the repertoire was profiled, and TCRdb retains in-frame clones only, with some absent. V and J calls and clone size follow that table, whereas D and trimming were derived from the DNA. Among approximately 250,000 clones, around 83% were seen once, and the ten largest hold around 6.8%. This receptor was obtained from a woman aged 45 to 65 with acute or convalescent COVID-19. Specimen: peripheral blood.

The CDR3 here is CAWTGRANYEQYF. For the CDR3, the DNA is TGTGCCTGGACGGGAAGGGCTAACTACGAGCAGTACTTC. The chain couples TRBV30 to TRBJ2-7; TRBD2 is a possible D gene (5 bases). V was cut by 4 bases and J by 3 bases, with 13 bases left in between. Germline CDR1 is GTSNPN and CDR2 is SVGIG (reference sequence). The CDR3 has 13 amino acids.